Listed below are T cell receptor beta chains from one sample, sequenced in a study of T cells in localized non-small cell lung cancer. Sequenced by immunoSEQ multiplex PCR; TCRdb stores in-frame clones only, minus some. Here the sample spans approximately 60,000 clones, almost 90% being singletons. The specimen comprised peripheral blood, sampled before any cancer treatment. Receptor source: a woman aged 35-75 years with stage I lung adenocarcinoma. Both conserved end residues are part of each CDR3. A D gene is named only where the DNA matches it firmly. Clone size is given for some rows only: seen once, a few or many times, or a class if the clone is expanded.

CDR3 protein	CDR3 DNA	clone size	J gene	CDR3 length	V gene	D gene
CASSEGRGGGSEDEQFF	TGTGCCAGCAGTGAAGGGCGAGGCGGGGGGAGCGAGGATGAGCAGTTCTTC	.	TRBJ2-1	17	TRBV2	TRBD2
CASSVAGQSNSPLHF	TGTGCCAGCAGCGTTGCGGGACAGTCTAATTCACCCCTCCACTTT	.	TRBJ1-6	15	TRBV9	TRBD1
CASSPTTGELFF	TGCGCCAGCAGTCCGACCACCGGGGAGCTGTTTTTT	.	TRBJ2-2	12	TRBV10-1	.
CASSPYRGDQPQHF	TGTGCCAGCAGTCCATACAGGGGTGATCAGCCCCAGCATTTT	.	TRBJ1-5	14	TRBV28	TRBD1
CASSPLGQGDFNEQFF	TGTGCCAGCTCACCACTGGGACAGGGGGACTTCAATGAGCAGTTCTTC	.	TRBJ2-1	16	TRBV18	TRBD1
CASSLGGPTEHGYTF	TGTGCCAGCAGCTTAGGGGGCCCCACTGAGCATGGCTACACCTTC	.	TRBJ1-2	15	TRBV7-9	.
CASSITGSNSPLHF	TGTGCCAGTAGTATTACAGGGAGCAATTCACCCCTCCACTTT	once	TRBJ1-6	14	TRBV19	.
CAISSTGGVNTEAFF	TGTGCCATCAGTAGTACAGGGGGTGTGAACACTGAAGCTTTCTTT	once	TRBJ1-1	15	TRBV10-3	TRBD1
CASSVADRGEAFF	TGTGCCAGCAGCGTAGCCGACAGGGGTGAAGCTTTCTTT	.	TRBJ1-1	13	TRBV9	TRBD1
CASSIGTSNGYTF	TGTGCCAGCAGCATCGGGACATCCAATGGCTACACCTTC	.	TRBJ1-2	13	TRBV7-2	.
CASSWGDSEKTQYF	TGTGCCAGCAGTTGGGGGGACAGCGAGAAGACCCAGTACTTC	.	TRBJ2-5	14	TRBV6-5	.
CAAQGALYEQYF	TGTGCCGCCCAGGGGGCCCTCTACGAGCAGTACTTC	.	TRBJ2-7	12	TRBV28	TRBD1
CASSAGTVSNQPQHF	TGTGCCAGCAGTGCGGGGACAGTTAGCAATCAGCCCCAGCATTTT	.	TRBJ1-5	15	TRBV6-1	TRBD1
CASSRGDSGNTIYF	TGTGCCAGTAGTAGAGGAGACTCTGGAAACACCATATATTTT	.	TRBJ1-3	14	TRBV19	.
CAWSPSYKGTWDSPLHF	TGTGCCTGGAGCCCCTCCTACAAGGGTACCTGGGATTCACCCCTCCACTTT	.	TRBJ1-6	17	TRBV30	.
CASSQDPSSETQYF	TGCGCCAGCAGCCAAGATCCTAGTTCGGAGACCCAGTACTTC	.	TRBJ2-5	14	TRBV4-3	.